This T cell receptor beta chain was obtained from a study of technical replicates of blood from four donors. In the case of this clone: The germline gene is not matched at one end of the junction; a read error may be the cause.

Clones were read by immunoSEQ multiplex PCR, and TCRdb kept only the in-frame ones, dropping some. The sample consists of roughly 81,000 clones, 80% to 90% of them appearing once. There are 14 residues in the CDR3. Germline V gene data show CDR1 as MGHRA and CDR2 as YSYEKL. Material for sequencing was PBMCs. The sequence derives from a human donor in good health. Some clones in this sample may be carry-over from other donors' samples. The chain is built from TRBV4-1 and TRBJ2-7, with D uncertain. CDR3 in DNA: TGCGTCAGCAGCCAAGTTCAGGATTTGTACGAGCAGTACTTC. It encodes CVSSQVQDLYEQYF.